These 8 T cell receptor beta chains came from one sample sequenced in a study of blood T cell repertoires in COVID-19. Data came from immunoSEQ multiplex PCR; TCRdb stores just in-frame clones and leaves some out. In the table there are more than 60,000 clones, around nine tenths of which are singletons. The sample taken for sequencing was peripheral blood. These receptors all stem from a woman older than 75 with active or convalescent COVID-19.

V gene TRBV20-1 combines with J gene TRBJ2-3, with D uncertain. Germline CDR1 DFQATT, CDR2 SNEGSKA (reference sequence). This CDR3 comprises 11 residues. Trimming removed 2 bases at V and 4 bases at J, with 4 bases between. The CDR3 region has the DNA TGCAGTGCTAGACTGTCAGATACGCAGTATTTT. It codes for CSARLSDTQYF.

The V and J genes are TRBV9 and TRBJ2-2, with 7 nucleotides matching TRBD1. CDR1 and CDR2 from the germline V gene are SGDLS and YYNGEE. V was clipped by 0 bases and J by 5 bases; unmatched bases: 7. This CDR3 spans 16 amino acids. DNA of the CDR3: TGTGCCAGCAGCGTAGGAGGCAGGGGGTTAACCGGGGAGCTGTTTTTT. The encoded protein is CASSVGGRGLTGELFF.

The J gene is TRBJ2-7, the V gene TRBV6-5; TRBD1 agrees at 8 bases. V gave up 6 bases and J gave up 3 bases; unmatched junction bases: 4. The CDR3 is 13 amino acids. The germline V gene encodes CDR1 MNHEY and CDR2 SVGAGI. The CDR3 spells CASSRDRFYEQYF. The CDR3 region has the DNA TGTGCCAGCAGCAGGGACAGGTTCTACGAGCAGTACTTC.

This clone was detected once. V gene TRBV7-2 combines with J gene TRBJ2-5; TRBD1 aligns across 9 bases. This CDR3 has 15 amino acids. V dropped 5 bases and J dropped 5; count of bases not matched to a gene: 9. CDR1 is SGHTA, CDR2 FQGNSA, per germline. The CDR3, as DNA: TGTGCCAGCAGCCCGACAGGGGGGGAGTGGGAGACCCAGTACTTC. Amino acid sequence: CASSPTGGEWETQYF. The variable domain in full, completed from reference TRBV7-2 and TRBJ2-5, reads GAGVSQSPSNKVTEKGKDVELRCDPISGHTALYWYRQSLGQGLEFLIYFQGNSAPDKSGLPSDRFSAERTGGSVSTLTIQRTQQEDSAVYLCASSPTGGEWETQYFGPGTRLLVL.

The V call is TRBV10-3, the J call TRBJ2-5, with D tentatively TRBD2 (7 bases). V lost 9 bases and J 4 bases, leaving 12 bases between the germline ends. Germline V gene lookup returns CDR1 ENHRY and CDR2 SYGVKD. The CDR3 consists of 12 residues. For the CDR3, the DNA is TGTGCCATAGGGGGGGGACGAGAGACCCAGTACTTC. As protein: CAIGGGRETQYF.

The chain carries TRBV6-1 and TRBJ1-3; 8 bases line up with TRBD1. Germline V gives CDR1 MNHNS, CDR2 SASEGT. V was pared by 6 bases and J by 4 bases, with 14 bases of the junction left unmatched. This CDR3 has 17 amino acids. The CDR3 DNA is TGTGCCAGCAGCGAAAGGGGGACAGGCCAAGGAGGAAACACCATATATTTT. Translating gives CASSERGTGQGGNTIYF.

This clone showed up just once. The CDR3, as DNA: TGTGCCAGCAGCTCACCCCAGCGGGAGGTGTACAATGAGCAGTTCTTC. Residues: CASSSPQREVYNEQFF. V gene TRBV7-9 combines with J gene TRBJ2-1; 9 bases line up with TRBD2. From germline, CDR1 is SEHNR and CDR2 FQNEAQ (reference sequence). V trimming: 4 bases; J trimming: 4 bases; junction bases outside the gene matches: 8. CDR3 size: 16 residues. Full variable domain (outside the CDR3, taken from reference TRBV7-9 and TRBJ2-1): DTGVSQNPRHKITKRGQNVTFRCDPISEHNRLYWYRQTLGQGPEFLTYFQNEAQLEKSRLLSDRFSAERPKGSFSTLEIQRTEQGDSAMYLCASSSPQREVYNEQFFGPGTRLTVL.

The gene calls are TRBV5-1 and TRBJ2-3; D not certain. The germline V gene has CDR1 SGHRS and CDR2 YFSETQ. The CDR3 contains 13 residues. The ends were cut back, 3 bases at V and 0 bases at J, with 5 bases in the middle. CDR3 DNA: TGCGCCAGCAGCTCCACTAGCACAGATACGCAGTATTTT. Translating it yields CASSSTSTDTQYF.